The 10 T cell receptor beta chains below were found in one sample sequenced in a study of cytotoxic CD8 clonotypes in ibrutinib-treated CLL. Data came from immunoSEQ multiplex PCR; TCRdb stores just in-frame clones and leaves some out. Of hundreds of thousands of clones listed, 70% were seen once; the top ten hold about 16%. The source was PBMCs, collected after 24 months of ibrutinib treatment. The receptors shown here come from a human donor with chronic lymphocytic leukemia.

This chain uses TRBV7-9 with TRBJ2-2; a possible D gene is TRBD2 (5 bases). Germline-derived CDR1 and CDR2 are SEHNR and FQNEAQ (reference sequence). Trimming shortened V by 3 bases and J by 6 bases, and 11 bases separated the two germline ends. This CDR3 comprises 14 residues. The CDR3 loop reads CASSLRLASGELFF. CDR3 DNA: TGTGCCAGCAGCTTGAGGCTAGCCTCCGGGGAGCTGTTTTTT.

This clone came up a few times. Other DNA variants within this sample encode the same CDR3. The chain couples TRBV5-1 to TRBJ2-3; D gene ambiguous. Trimming removed 0 bases from V and 1 base from J, with 6 bases in between. This CDR3 contains 14 residues. Germline values: CDR1 SGHRS, CDR2 YFSETQ. The DNA of the CDR3 is TGCGCCAGCAGCTTGGAGGCTGGCACAGATACGCAGTATTTT. Residues: CASSLEAGTDTQYF.

This chain uses TRBV6-6 with TRBJ2-5; tentative D call: TRBD1 (6 bases). V was pared by 9 bases and J by 3 bases, with 8 bases between. Germline values: CDR1 MNHNY, CDR2 SVGAGI (reference sequence). The CDR3 loop spans 11 amino acids. The CDR3 is CASWTEETQYF. The CDR3 region has the DNA TGTGCCAGTTGGACAGAAGAGACCCAGTACTTC.

This sequence joins TRBV6-5 and TRBJ1-3; D is perhaps TRBD1 (5 bases). Trimming cost V 6 bases and J 2 bases, with 14 bases left between them. Germline values: CDR1 MNHEY, CDR2 SVGAGI. This CDR3 has 15 amino acids. In DNA form, the CDR3 reads TGTGCCAGCAGGCCCACAGGAGGAGCTGGAAACACCATATATTTT. Amino acids: CASRPTGGAGNTIYF.

J is TRBJ2-5 and V is TRBV28; D gene unclear. The CDR3 sequence is 12 residues long. Germline assignment: CDR1 MDHEN and CDR2 SYDVKM. V was shortened by 5 bases and J by 5 bases, with 9 bases between the two germline ends. Here the CDR3 DNA reads TGTGCCAGCAGTCCCTTCATGGAGACCCAGTACTTC. This codes for CASSPFMETQYF.

This clone was observed a single time. CDR3 amino acids: CASSLAGLAGDEQFF. The DNA for the CDR3 is TGTGCCAGCAGCTTGGCCGGACTAGCGGGAGATGAGCAGTTCTTC. The V gene is TRBV11-3, the J gene TRBJ2-1; 13 bases are a match to TRBD2. Germline V lookup: CDR1 SGHNT, CDR2 YENEEA. This CDR3 contains 15 residues. J was trimmed by 8 bases and V by 3 bases; bases with no gene match: 4.

The sample holds a few counts of this clone. V usage is TRBV27 and J usage is TRBJ2-7, with D perhaps TRBD2 (6 bases). Germline V gene sequence: CDR1 MNHEY, CDR2 SMNVEV (reference sequence). V gave up 2 bases and J gave up 2 bases, with 13 bases separating them. The CDR3 contains 15 residues. CDR3 region: CASSLEEGQAYEQYF. CDR3 nucleotide sequence: TGTGCCAGCAGTTTAGAGGAGGGCCAGGCCTACGAGCAGTACTTC.

J is TRBJ1-3 and V is TRBV7-9, with no clear D. CDR3 length equals 18 residues. The V end lost 4 bases, the J end lost 0 bases, and 19 bases lay between the germline ends. Germline CDR1 SEHNR, CDR2 FQNEAQ (reference sequence). CDR3 protein: CASSSRRGGLSSGNTIYF. The CDR3 DNA is TGTGCCAGCAGCTCCCGCCGGGGAGGGTTAAGCTCTGGAAACACCATATATTTT.

As to this clone: Other nucleotide sequences from this sample produce the same CDR3. V is TRBV28 and J is TRBJ2-7; TRBD1 matches 9 bases. V was clipped by 5 bases and J by 4 bases; unmatched bases: 3. This CDR3 comprises 13 residues. Looked up from germline, CDR1 is MDHEN and CDR2 is SYDVKM. CDR3 sequence: CASSPGQGYEQYF. As DNA, the CDR3 is TGTGCCAGCAGTCCAGGACAGGGGTACGAGCAGTACTTC.

V gene TRBV9 combines with J gene TRBJ2-6; 7 bases agree with TRBD1. The CDR3 sequence is 16 residues long. V lost 3 bases and J lost 0; bases outside the gene matches: 3. CDR1 is SGDLS and CDR2 is YYNGEE in the germline V gene. CDR3 in DNA: TGTGCCAGCAGCGAGGACAGGACCTCTGGGGCCAACGTCCTGACTTTC. Protein: CASSEDRTSGANVLTF.